This passage covers 29 T cell receptor beta chains from one sample sequenced in a study of CD8+CD57+ T cells in acquired aplastic anemia. Individuals selected for sequencing had exhibited CD8+CD57+ cell expansion on flow cytometry. CDR3 and TCR beta VDJ profiling relied on genomic DNA as the template. MiXCR, run by TCRdb on the reads, gives a single entry per CDR3 protein. The sample yields under 350,000 distinct CDR3 sequences, approximately 57% seen once. The material sequenced was sorted CD4+, CD8+, or CD8+CD57+ T cells (not recorded which) from PBMCs. Source of these receptors: a human donor with aplastic anemia.

This clonotype appeared many times. The chain uses TRBV7-3 and TRBJ2-3, with D possibly TRBD2 on 6 matching bases. V gave up 2 bases and J gave up 3 bases, with 6 bases separating them. The germline V gene has CDR1 SGHTA and CDR2 FQGTGA. This CDR3 comprises 13 residues. CDR3 sequence reads: CASSLGLTDTQYF. DNA for the CDR3: TGTGCCAGCAGCTTAGGACTAACAGATACGCAGTATTTT.

This chain links TRBV19 with TRBJ2-2; D is undetermined. Per the germline V gene, CDR1 is LNHDA and CDR2 is SQIVND (reference sequence). V lost 3 bases, J lost 0 bases, and 5 bases lay in between. The CDR3 is 14 residues long. The CDR3 DNA follows: TGTGCCAGTAGTATTTCGGCGAACACCGGGGAGCTGTTTTTT. This sequence encodes CASSISANTGELFF.

This clonotype was recorded a few times. The chain links TRBV9 to TRBJ2-7; TRBD1 matches 7 bases. Germline lookup yields CDR1 SGDLS and CDR2 YYNGEE. CDR3 size: 15 residues. V lost 3 bases and J lost 5; bases outside the gene matches: 11. CDR3 in amino acids: CASSAQPGQNNEQYF. The CDR3 DNA sequence: TGTGCCAGCAGCGCCCAACCGGGACAGAATAACGAGCAGTACTTC.

This clonotype was detected many times. This chain connects TRBV24-1 to TRBJ1-2; TRBD1 might be the D (6 bases). Germline V lookup: CDR1 KGHDR, CDR2 SFDVKD. This CDR3 has 19 amino acids. The V end was cut by 3 bases, the J end by 8 bases, with 30 bases between. CDR3 in DNA: TGTGCCACCAGTGATGGTCCAAATATCCCCTCACAGGGCGGGAAGGGCTACACCTTC. Protein: CATSDGPNIPSQGGKGYTF.

J is TRBJ2-7 and V is TRBV12-3 or TRBV12-4; no clear D gene. Trimming cost V 5 bases and J 6 bases, with 14 bases left between them. The CDR3 sequence is 13 residues long. The chain's CDR3 is CASSEIPHPEQYF. Written as DNA, the CDR3 is TGTGCCAGCAGTGAAATTCCGCACCCCGAGCAGTACTTC.

This clonotype has at least ten counts. The CDR3 loop is CASSEALPNEKLFF. CDR3 coding DNA: TGTGCCAGCAGTGAAGCGCTTCCGAATGAAAAACTGTTTTTT. The gene calls are TRBV2 and TRBJ1-4; D is unclear. CDR1 is SNHLY, CDR2 FYNNEI, per germline. Trimming stripped 0 bases from V and 5 bases from J, with 7 bases between. The length of the CDR3 is 14 residues. The entire variable domain, with the rest obtained from reference TRBV2 and TRBJ1-4, is as follows: EPEVTQTPSHQVTQMGQEVILRCVPISNHLYFYWYRQILGQKVEFLVSFYNNEISEKSEIFDDQFSVERPDGSNFTLKIRSTKLEDSAMYFCASSEALPNEKLFFGSGTQLSVL.

The chain couples TRBV2 to TRBJ2-3; D possibly uses TRBD1 or TRBD2 (5 bases each). CDR1 and CDR2 from the germline V gene are SNHLY and FYNNEI. V lost 7 bases, J lost 0 bases, and 14 bases lay in between. The CDR3 is 15 amino acids. Written as DNA, the CDR3 is TGTGCCAGCAAGGGACGAGGGGAAAGCACAGATACGCAGTATTTT. Translating gives CASKGRGESTDTQYF.

This clonotype was picked up a small number of times. This chain links TRBV19 with TRBJ1-1; 10 bases map to TRBD1. Trimming removed 7 bases from V and 4 bases from J; junction bases left unmatched: 6. The CDR3 has 14 amino acids. Germline lookup yields CDR1 LNHDA and CDR2 SQIVND (reference sequence). CDR3 in amino acids: CASTGTGVGTEAFF. CDR3 nucleotide sequence: TGTGCCAGTACCGGGACAGGGGTGGGCACTGAAGCTTTCTTT.

This clonotype was observed many times. The chain combines TRBV4-1 with TRBJ1-4; D unresolved. CDR3 length: 16 amino acids. Trimming took 1 base from V and 1 from J, leaving 10 bases between them. Germline V lookup: CDR1 MGHRA, CDR2 YSYEKL. The CDR3 protein is CASSQGRTQTNEKLFF. The CDR3 nucleotides are TGCGCCAGCAGCCAAGGTCGGACCCAAACTAATGAAAAACTGTTTTTT.

The rearrangement links TRBV9 to TRBJ2-7; D assignment may be TRBD1 or TRBD2 (7 bases each). With 4 bases removed from V and 7 bases from J, the gap between germline ends came to 15 bases. Per the germline V gene, CDR1 is SGDLS and CDR2 is YYNGEE. This CDR3 spans 13 amino acids. The CDR3 region has the DNA TGTGCCAGCAGCCCAGGGGGGGCTTGGGAGCAGTACTTC. Its protein is CASSPGGAWEQYF.

This clonotype was observed at least ten times. The CDR3 sequence: CASSLGGTSGNGEQFF. CDR3 DNA: TGTGCCAGCAGTCTGGGGGGGACTAGCGGTAACGGTGAGCAGTTCTTC. The V call is TRBV9, the J call TRBJ2-1; 11 nucleotides align to TRBD2. CDR3 length: 16 amino acids. Per germline, CDR1 SGDLS and CDR2 YYNGEE. The V and J ends lost 5 bases and 9 bases, in that order; junction bases with no gene match: 13.

Details on this clonotype: This may stem from a read error, because a much larger clone lies one nucleotide away. CDR3 in amino acids: CASSPGTSGRAEVTDTQYF. CDR3 bases: TGTGCCAGCAGCCCCGGGACTAGCGGGAGGGCCGAGGTTACAGATACGCAGTATTTT. The chain carries TRBV4-2 and TRBJ2-3; 16 bases are shared with TRBD2. The CDR3 loop spans 19 amino acids. The J segment lost 3 bases and the V segment lost 4 bases, leaving 10 bases of the junction unmatched. Germline CDR1 reads LGHNA; CDR2 reads YNFKEQ.

There are many counts of this clonotype. The V and J genes are TRBV10-2 and TRBJ2-7; 11 nucleotides match TRBD1. This CDR3 region has 14 residues. Germline V lookup: CDR1 WSHSY, CDR2 SAAADI. With 6 bases clipped from V and 4 bases from J, the junction kept 5 bases outside the gene matches. The CDR3 nucleotides are TGCGCCAGCAGGCCAGGGACAGGGGGATACGAGCAGTACTTC. Translating it yields CASRPGTGGYEQYF.

This clonotype turned up a few times. The genes are TRBV19 and TRBJ2-7; no clear D gene. The germline V gene has CDR1 LNHDA and CDR2 SQIVND (reference sequence). This CDR3 spans 12 amino acids. V was pared by 1 base and J by 5 bases, with 6 bases between. DNA for the CDR3: TGTGCCAGTAGTATAGCGAGGAACGAGCAGTACTTC. It encodes CASSIARNEQYF. Full variable domain (outside the CDR3, taken from reference TRBV19 and TRBJ2-7): DGGITQSPKYLFRKEGQNVTLSCEQNLNHDAMYWYRQDPGQGLRLIYYSQIVNDFQKGDIAEGYSVSREKKESFPLTVTSAQKNPTAFYLCASSIARNEQYFGPGTRLTVT.

Concerning this clonotype itself: A junction boundary mismatches the germline segment, possibly from a read error. The gene calls are TRBV20-1 and TRBJ2-1, with D possibly TRBD2 on 6 matching bases. Per the germline V gene, CDR1 is DFQATT and CDR2 is SNEGSKA (reference sequence). The CDR3 runs to 10 residues. Here the CDR3 DNA reads TGCAGTGCTAGTTCCGGGGGAGTGGCCTTC. Its translation: CSASSGGVAF.

This clonotype was found once. The genes are TRBV7-6 and TRBJ2-7; TRBD1 agrees at 8 bases. Germline lookup yields CDR1 SGHVS and CDR2 FNYEAQ. The CDR3 runs to 15 residues. Trimming removed 5 bases from V and 7 bases from J; junction bases left unmatched: 13. The CDR3 loop reads CASSLGQGLGREQYF. The CDR3 DNA reads TGTGCCAGCAGCCTAGGACAGGGCCTAGGGCGGGAGCAGTACTTC.

This clonotype was seen ten or more times. V usage is TRBV2 and J usage is TRBJ2-3, with D perhaps TRBD1 (5 bases). V lost 2 bases to trimming and J lost 2 bases, with 17 bases between them. Germline CDR1 is SNHLY and CDR2 is FYNNEI. The CDR3 length is 17 residues. Here the CDR3 reads CASSERGQGALTDTQYF. The CDR3 region has the DNA TGTGCCAGCAGTGAAAGGGGCCAGGGCGCCCTCACAGATACGCAGTATTTT.

The chain uses TRBV24-1 and TRBJ2-3, with TRBD1 matching 11 bases. Germline V gene lookup returns CDR1 KGHDR and CDR2 SFDVKD. This CDR3 comprises 15 residues. The V gene end was trimmed by 9 bases and the J gene end by 4 bases; junction bases not matched to a gene: 8. The CDR3 bases are TGTGCCACCGGGCCGGACAGGGGGCTGGCAGATACGCAGTATTTT. Protein: CATGPDRGLADTQYF.

J is TRBJ2-7 and V is TRBV19, with TRBD1 as a possible D gene (6 bases). Germline V gene sequence: CDR1 LNHDA, CDR2 SQIVND (reference sequence). Trimming took 4 bases from V and 4 from J, leaving 17 bases between them. CDR3 length equals 15 residues. The CDR3 DNA is TGTGCCAGTAGTACCCCGTGGGACAACCGATACGAGCAGTACTTC. It is translated as CASSTPWDNRYEQYF.

This clonotype was seen ten or more times. The chain couples TRBV7-8 to TRBJ2-5; D not resolved. The CDR3 length is 13 residues. Trimming cost V 5 bases and J 4 bases, with 11 bases left between them. CDR1 is SGHVS and CDR2 is FQNEAQ in the germline V gene. The CDR3 sequence: CASSLPFSETQYF. DNA for the CDR3: TGTGCCAGCAGCCTCCCGTTTTCAGAGACCCAGTACTTC. Looking up the rest from reference TRBV7-8 and TRBJ2-5 gives the full variable domain: GAGVSQSPRYKVAKRGQDVALRCDPISGHVSLFWYQQALGQGPEFLTYFQNEAQLDKSGLPSDRFFAERPEGSVSTLKIQRTQQEDSAVYLCASSLPFSETQYFGPGTRLLVL.

The chain is built from TRBV4-2 and TRBJ2-7; 8 bases are a match to TRBD1. The CDR3 is 15 amino acids. After removal of 4 bases from V and 2 bases from J, the junction contained 7 bases not matched to a gene. The germline CDR1 and CDR2 sequences are LGHNA and YNFKEQ. The CDR3 sequence is CASSPQGQAPYEQYF. In DNA, the CDR3 is TGTGCCAGCAGCCCCCAGGGACAGGCGCCCTACGAGCAGTACTTC.

This chain uses TRBV7-9 with TRBJ2-7, with 8 bases fitting TRBD1. The length of the CDR3 is 15 residues. In germline, CDR1 is SEHNR, CDR2 FQNEAQ (reference sequence). J lost 5 bases, V lost 5 bases, and 11 bases had no gene match. CDR3 bases: TGTGCCAGCAGCCCCTCCGGGACAGGTATCCACGAGCAGTACTTC. This gives the protein CASSPSGTGIHEQYF.

This clonotype occurred many times. DNA for the CDR3: TGTGCCAGTAGTATAGTAGGGGGACGGTCCAATGAGCAGTTCTTC. Translated: CASSIVGGRSNEQFF. The gene calls are TRBV19 and TRBJ2-1; tentative D call: TRBD1 (6 bases). Germline assignment: CDR1 LNHDA and CDR2 SQIVND (reference sequence). The V and J ends lost 1 base and 6 bases respectively, with 13 bases between them. The CDR3 length is 15 residues.

This clonotype was seen more than once but under ten times. The genes are TRBV10-3 and TRBJ2-7; TRBD1 is a possible D gene (5 bases). This CDR3 has 15 residues. The ends were cut back, 4 bases at V and 2 bases at J, with 15 bases in the middle. Germline V gene lookup returns CDR1 ENHRY and CDR2 SYGVKD. CDR3 bases: TGTGCCATCAGTGTCCGGCCAGACAGCACCTACGAGCAGTACTTC. Encoded protein: CAISVRPDSTYEQYF.

The sample holds many counts of this clonotype. The rearrangement joins TRBV13 to TRBJ2-7, with TRBD2 matching over 9 bases. With V trimmed by 5 bases and J by 2 bases, 4 bases remained unmatched. Germline V gene lookup returns CDR1 PRHDT and CDR2 FYEKMQ (reference sequence). The CDR3 sequence is 14 residues long. The CDR3 here is CASSPSGETYEQYF. As DNA, the CDR3 is TGTGCCAGCAGCCCTAGCGGGGAAACCTACGAGCAGTACTTC.

V and J are TRBV20-1 and TRBJ2-5; D gene unclear. The CDR3 spans 16 residues. The V and J ends lost 0 bases and 5 bases respectively, with 19 bases between them. CDR1 DFQATT and CDR2 SNEGSKA come from the germline V gene (reference sequence). The CDR3 bases are TGCAGTGCTAGAGATCTGTTAGCTCTCAGCGCGGAGACCCAGTACTTC. Amino acids: CSARDLLALSAETQYF.

This clonotype came up many times. The rearrangement joins TRBV5-8 to TRBJ1-2; D is perhaps TRBD1 (6 bases). The CDR3 has 15 amino acids. From germline, CDR1 is SGHTS and CDR2 YDEGEE. Trimming took off 4 bases at V and 7 bases at J, with 20 bases between the two ends. CDR3 in amino acids: CASSGEDRGPSGYTF. In DNA form, the CDR3 reads TGTGCCAGCAGCGGCGAGGACAGAGGACCTTCTGGCTACACCTTC.

This clonotype has just a few counts. The rearrangement uses TRBV20-1 and TRBJ2-5, with TRBD2 matching 10 bases. V lost 6 bases to trimming and J lost 5 bases; unmatched junction nucleotides: 9. Germline loops: CDR1 DFQATT, CDR2 SNEGSKA (reference sequence). The CDR3 extends over 14 amino acids. The CDR3 region has the DNA TGCAGTGCAACGGGACTAGCGACGGTGGAGACCCAGTACTTC. This sequence encodes CSATGLATVETQYF.

The J gene is TRBJ1-2, the V gene TRBV20-1; D unclear. The CDR3 consists of 13 residues. The V gene's germline CDR1 is DFQATT and CDR2 SNEGSKA (reference sequence). The germline V and J ends were trimmed by 0 bases and 2 bases, with 7 bases remaining between them. The CDR3 is CSAREGGNYGYTF. CDR3 nucleotide sequence: TGCAGTGCTAGAGAAGGAGGAAACTATGGCTACACCTTC.